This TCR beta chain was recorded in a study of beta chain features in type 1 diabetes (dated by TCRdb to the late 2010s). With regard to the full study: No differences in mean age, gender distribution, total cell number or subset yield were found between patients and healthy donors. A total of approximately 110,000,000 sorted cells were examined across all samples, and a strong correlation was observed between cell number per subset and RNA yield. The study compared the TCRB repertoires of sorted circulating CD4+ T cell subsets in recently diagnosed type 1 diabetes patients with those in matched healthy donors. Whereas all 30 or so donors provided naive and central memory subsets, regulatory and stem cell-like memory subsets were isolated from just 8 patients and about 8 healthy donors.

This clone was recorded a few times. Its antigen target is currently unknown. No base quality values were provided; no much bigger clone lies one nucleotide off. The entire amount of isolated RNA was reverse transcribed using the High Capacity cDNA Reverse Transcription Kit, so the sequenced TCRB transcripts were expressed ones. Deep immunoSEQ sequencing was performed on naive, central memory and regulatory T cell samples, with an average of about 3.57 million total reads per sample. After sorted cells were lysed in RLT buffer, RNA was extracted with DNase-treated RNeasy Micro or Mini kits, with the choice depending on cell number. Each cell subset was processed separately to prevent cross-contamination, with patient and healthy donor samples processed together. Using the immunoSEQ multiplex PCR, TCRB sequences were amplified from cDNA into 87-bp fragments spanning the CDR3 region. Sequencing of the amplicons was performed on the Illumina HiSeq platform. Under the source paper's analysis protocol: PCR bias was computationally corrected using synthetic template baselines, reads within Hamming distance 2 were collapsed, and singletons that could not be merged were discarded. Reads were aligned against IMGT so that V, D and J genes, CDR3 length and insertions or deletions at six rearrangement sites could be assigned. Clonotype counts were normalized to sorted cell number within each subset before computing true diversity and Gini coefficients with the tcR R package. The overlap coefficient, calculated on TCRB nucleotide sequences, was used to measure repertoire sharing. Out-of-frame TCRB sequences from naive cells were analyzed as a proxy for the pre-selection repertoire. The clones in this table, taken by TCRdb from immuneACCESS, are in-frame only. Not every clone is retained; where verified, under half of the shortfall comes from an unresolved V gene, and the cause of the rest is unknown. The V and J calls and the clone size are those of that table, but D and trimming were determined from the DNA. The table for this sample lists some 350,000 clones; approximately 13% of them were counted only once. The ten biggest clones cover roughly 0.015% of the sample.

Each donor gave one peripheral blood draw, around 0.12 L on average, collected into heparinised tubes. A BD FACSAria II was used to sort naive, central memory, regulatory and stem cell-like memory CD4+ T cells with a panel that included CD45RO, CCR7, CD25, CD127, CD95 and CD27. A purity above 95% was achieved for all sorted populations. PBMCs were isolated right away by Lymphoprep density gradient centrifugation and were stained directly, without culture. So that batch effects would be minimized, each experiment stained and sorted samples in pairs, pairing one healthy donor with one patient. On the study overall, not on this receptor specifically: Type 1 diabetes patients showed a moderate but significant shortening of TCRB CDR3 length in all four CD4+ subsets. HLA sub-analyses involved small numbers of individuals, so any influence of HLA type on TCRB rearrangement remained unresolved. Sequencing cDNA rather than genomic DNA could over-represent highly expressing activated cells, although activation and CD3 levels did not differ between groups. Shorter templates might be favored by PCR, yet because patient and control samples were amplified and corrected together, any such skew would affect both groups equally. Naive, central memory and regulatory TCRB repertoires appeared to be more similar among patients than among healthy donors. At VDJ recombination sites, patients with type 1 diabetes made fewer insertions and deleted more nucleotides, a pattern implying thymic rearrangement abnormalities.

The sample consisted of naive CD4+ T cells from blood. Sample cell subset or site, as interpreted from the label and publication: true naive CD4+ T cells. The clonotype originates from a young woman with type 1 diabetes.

The CDR3 region: CASSQLASSSYEQYF. In nucleotides, the sequence is TGTGCCAGCTCCCAACTAGCGAGCAGCTCCTACGAGCAGTACTTC. The chain employs TRBV18 and TRBJ2-7, with 7 bases aligning to TRBD2. The CDR3 contains 15 residues, cysteine and phenylalanine counted. The sequence is cut down to CDR3 DNA, 45 bases in frame from base 1. Here V drops 6 bases and J drops 0 bases, and the junction holds 8 bases not matched to any gene. Sequences KGHSH (CDR1) and LQKENI (CDR2) are obtained from the germline V gene.